One T cell receptor (beta chain) is described in this entry. Its antigen remains unknown. The data originate from a study of T cell responses to AZD1222 COVID-19 vaccine. Overall study findings and caveats: Donors were largely white British and mainly female; clonal diversity was possibly underestimated.

V shed 4 bases and J shed 2 bases, with 24 bases lying between them. The CDR3 is 19 residues long. CDR1 MNHEY and CDR2 SVGEGT come from the germline V gene. Libraries were prepared by immunoSEQ multiplex PCR; TCRdb keeps only in-frame clonotypes and omits some of them. Among 88,000 or so clones listed, approximately 91% were seen once. The chain couples TRBV6-2 or TRBV6-3 to TRBJ1-5; TRBD1 is a possible D gene (6 bases). Sequencing used peripheral blood, obtained 28 days after the second AZD1222 dose. The TCR sequence derives from an adult who received the AZD1222 COVID-19 vaccine. CDR3 sequence: CASSWGVGRGQLGNQPQHF. The CDR3 bases are TGTGCCAGCAGTTGGGGTGTCGGCCGCGGACAGTTGGGCAATCAGCCCCAGCATTTT.